Included here is one T cell receptor beta chain sequence, with context. MiXCR, run by TCRdb on the RT-PCR reads, gives a single entry per CDR3 protein. The sample consists of approximately 720,000 distinct CDR3 sequences, approximately 15% of them appearing once. The V end was cut by 3 bases, the J end by 4 bases, with 13 bases between. The CDR3 length is 14 residues. Germline V lookup: CDR1 SGHRS, CDR2 YFSETQ. The rearrangement uses TRBV5-1 and TRBJ2-5; tentative D call: TRBD2 (6 bases). Sequencing was carried out using memory CD4+ T cells from blood. The sequence was collected from a female donor in good health, serving as a healthy control. The CDR3 DNA sequence: TGCGCCAGCAGCTCAAGCTTCGGGGGAGAGACCCAGTACTTC. It yields the protein CASSSSFGGETQYF.